This TCR beta chain was documented in a study of technical replicates of blood from a few donors. Between the trimmed V and J ends, which lost 1 base and 3 bases, there was a span of 12 bases. Germline loops: CDR1 LNHNV, CDR2 YYDKDF (reference sequence). The CDR3 sequence is 15 residues long. Clones were sequenced by immunoSEQ multiplex PCR, and TCRdb holds only the in-frame ones, with some missing. Here the sample spans tens of thousands of clones, about 97% being singletons. The V call is TRBV15, the J call TRBJ1-1; D possibly corresponds to TRBD1 (6 bases). This clonotype originated in a human donor in good health. What was sequenced was T cells isolated from PBMCs. The CDR3 region is CATSRGVGAHTEAFF. The DNA of the CDR3 is TGTGCCACCAGCAGAGGGGTGGGGGCGCACACTGAAGCTTTCTTT.